This note documents a single TCR beta chain sequence. Per the study methods: The assay estimated nucleated cells by amplifying reference gene primers. Here immunoSEQ multiplex PCR was the method, and the copy in TCRdb shows in-frame clones only, minus some. For V, J and clone size, that table is used; D and trimming come from the DNA. The data contain some 390,000 clones, about 88% of them singletons. The data were obtained in a study of blood T cell repertoires in COVID-19. Study details: From the United States, Italy and Spain came samples of acute and convalescent COVID-19. T cells, B-cell-depleted T cells, or PBMCs supplied cDNA or gDNA.

This CDR3 has 12 residues. Germline values: CDR1 LNHDA, CDR2 SQIVND (reference sequence). V lost 7 bases and J lost 4, with 10 bases in between. This rearrangement joins TRBV19 to TRBJ1-1; tentative D call: TRBD1 (6 bases). Sequenced sample: peripheral blood. This receptor was identified in a human donor in a cohort sampled during active COVID-19. CDR3 DNA: TGTGCCAGTAATCAGGGGTTCACTGAAGCTTTCTTT. This sequence encodes CASNQGFTEAFF.